A single sample is the source of the 27 T cell receptor beta chains below, sequenced in a study of OX40 agonist ivuxolimab in advanced cancers. Measured with immunoSEQ multiplex PCR; TCRdb has only the in-frame clones, and not every one. The table has around 62,000 clones, approximately 84% seen once. The starting material was CD4+ or CD8+ T cells sorted from blood, obtained in a trial of the OX40 agonist ivuxolimab. These receptors all come from an adult with an advanced solid tumor such as melanoma, head and neck, liver or kidney cancer.

This clone was detected a few times. The chain recombines TRBV19 with TRBJ1-1; no reliable D call. The V gene lost 3 bases and the J gene lost 1 base, with 9 bases spanning the gap. Germline loops: CDR1 LNHDA, CDR2 SQIVND (reference sequence). The CDR3 covers 14 residues. In nucleotides, the CDR3 is TGTGCCAGTAGTATCGAAAGGGCGAACACTGAAGCTTTCTTT. It yields the protein CASSIERANTEAFF. The complete variable domain, with remaining parts taken from reference TRBV19 and TRBJ1-1, reads DGGITQSPKYLFRKEGQNVTLSCEQNLNHDAMYWYRQDPGQGLRLIYYSQIVNDFQKGDIAEGYSVSREKKESFPLTVTSAQKNPTAFYLCASSIERANTEAFFGQGTRLTVV.

CDR3 protein: CASSLAGGSNEQFF. In DNA form, the CDR3 reads TGCGCCAGCAGCTTGGCGGGGGGAAGCAATGAGCAGTTCTTC. This chain joins TRBV5-1 and TRBJ2-1, with TRBD2 matching 7 bases. The germline V gene encodes CDR1 SGHRS and CDR2 YFSETQ. The V and J ends lost 0 bases and 6 bases, in that order; junction bases with no gene match: 3. This CDR3 region has 14 residues.

The rearrangement uses TRBV10-3 and TRBJ2-2; maybe TRBD1 (5 bases). The CDR3 is 14 amino acids. The germline gives CDR1 ENHRY, CDR2 SYGVKD. Between the trimmed V and J ends, which lost 7 bases and 6 bases, there was a span of 15 bases. CDR3 in amino acids: CAIKDSGWSGELFF. CDR3 coding DNA: TGTGCCATCAAAGACTCAGGGTGGTCCGGGGAGCTGTTTTTT.

The chain joins TRBV9 to TRBJ1-6; D remains unclear. Germline lookup yields CDR1 SGDLS and CDR2 YYNGEE. V gave up 3 bases and J gave up 7 bases, with 11 bases separating them. The CDR3 consists of 14 residues. For the CDR3, the DNA is TGTGCCAGCAGCGCTCGTATAGGGAATTCACCCCTCCACTTT. Its protein is CASSARIGNSPLHF.

This CDR3 reads CASSWGPTGLTDTQYF. The CDR3 nucleotides are TGTGCCAGCAGCTGGGGACCTACTGGGCTAACAGATACGCAGTATTTT. The V call is TRBV5-8, the J call TRBJ2-3; D tentatively fits TRBD1 or TRBD2 (5 bases each). Trimming shortened V by 3 bases and J by 3 bases, and 17 bases separated the two germline ends. CDR1 and CDR2 (germline): SGHTS, YDEGEE. This CDR3 has 16 amino acids.

This clone turned up a few times. This chain links TRBV4-1 with TRBJ2-5; the D gene is possibly TRBD2 (6 bases). Germline V gene data show CDR1 as MGHRA and CDR2 as YSYEKL. The V and J ends lost 2 bases and 2 bases respectively, with 15 bases between them. This CDR3 is 16 amino acids long. CDR3 amino acids: CASSQTASAVQETQYF. CDR3 in DNA: TGCGCCAGCAGCCAAACTGCTAGCGCGGTACAAGAGACCCAGTACTTC.

The rearrangement uses TRBV7-9 and TRBJ1-2, with a possible D match to TRBD1 (6 bases). V was clipped by 2 bases and J by 4 bases, with 8 bases between them. CDR1 is SEHNR and CDR2 is FQNEAQ in the germline V gene (reference sequence). CDR3 length: 13 residues. CDR3 DNA sequence: TGTGCCAGCAGCTTAAAGGGGGGCTATGGCTACACCTTC. The encoded protein is CASSLKGGYGYTF.

CDR3 coding DNA: TGTGCCAGCAGCGCACTAGCGGGGGGTCCCTACGAGCAGTACTTC. Translated, it gives CASSALAGGPYEQYF. The V and J genes are TRBV7-2 and TRBJ2-7; 12 bases fit TRBD2. Germline CDR1 SGHTA, CDR2 FQGNSA. CDR3 length equals 15 residues. V gave up 5 bases and J gave up 2 bases; unmatched junction bases: 4.

This chain uses TRBV4-3 with TRBJ1-6; perhaps TRBD1 as D (5 bases). Germline assignment: CDR1 LGHNA and CDR2 YSLEER. V was clipped by 0 bases and J by 0 bases, with 18 bases between them. There are 20 residues in the CDR3. The CDR3 sequence is CASSQDPPQGPSSYNSPLHF. In nucleotides, the CDR3 is TGCGCCAGCAGCCAAGACCCCCCCCAGGGCCCCAGCTCCTATAATTCACCCCTCCACTTT.

The chain joins TRBV9 to TRBJ1-1; D might be TRBD1 (6 bases). V was trimmed by 0 bases and J by 8 bases, leaving 8 bases between them. The CDR3 sequence is 12 residues long. Germline lookup yields CDR1 SGDLS and CDR2 YYNGEE. The CDR3 here is CASSVAQGEAFF. DNA for the CDR3: TGTGCCAGCAGCGTAGCCCAGGGGGAAGCTTTCTTT.

J is TRBJ2-5 and V is TRBV6-5; the D gene is possibly TRBD1 (6 bases). The germline V gene encodes CDR1 MNHEY and CDR2 SVGAGI. This CDR3 has 14 residues. The germline V and J ends were trimmed by 6 bases and 5 bases, with 16 bases remaining between them. In nucleotides, the CDR3 is TGTGCCAGCAGCGGCCGAACAGGGCGCGAGACCCAGTACTTC. Its translation is CASSGRTGRETQYF.

This sequence joins TRBV11-2 and TRBJ1-3; D remains unclear. V was pared by 3 bases and J by 1 base, with 13 bases between. CDR3 length equals 16 residues. CDR1 and CDR2 (germline): SGHAT, FQNNGV. The CDR3 loop is CASSFSPATSGNTIYF. The CDR3 DNA reads as TGTGCCAGCAGCTTTTCCCCTGCGACTTCTGGAAACACCATATATTTT. The whole variable domain, remainder taken from reference TRBV11-2 and TRBJ1-3, is EAGVAQSPRYKIIEKRQSVAFWCNPISGHATLYWYQQILGQGPKLLIQFQNNGVVDDSQLPKDRFSAERLKGVDSTLKIQPAKLEDSAVYLCASSFSPATSGNTIYFGEGSWLTVV.

This clone has just one count. V is TRBV9 and J is TRBJ2-1; D might be TRBD1 or TRBD2, each matching 6 bases. CDR3 length equals 15 residues. Germline V gene sequence: CDR1 SGDLS, CDR2 YYNGEE. With 3 bases removed from V and 0 bases from J, the gap between germline ends came to 10 bases. The CDR3 DNA is TGTGCCAGCAGCGGCGGGACAAACTCCTACAATGAGCAGTTCTTC. Translated: CASSGGTNSYNEQFF.

Worth noting for this clone: Compared with germline, one end of the junction differs, possibly owing to a read error. This chain joins TRBV2 and TRBJ2-6; D is perhaps TRBD1 (5 bases). Germline assignment: CDR1 SNHLY and CDR2 FYNNEI. CDR3 size: 12 residues. CDR3 nucleotides: TGTGCCAGCAGGGACCAACTCGACAGTCTCACATTC. Its translation is CASRDQLDSLTF.

The CDR3 nucleotides read TGTGCCAGCACCGATCCTAGCCAGGGGGGGTACAATGAGCAGTTCTTC. As protein: CASTDPSQGGYNEQFF. The chain has TRBV5-8 and TRBJ2-1; tentatively, D is TRBD1 or TRBD2 (7 bases each). In germline, CDR1 is SGHTS, CDR2 YDEGEE. The CDR3 loop spans 16 amino acids. V lost 6 bases, J lost 4 bases, and 20 bases lay in between.

On this clone itself: At one end the junction does not follow the germline gene, possibly because of a read error. The chain links TRBV7-7 to TRBJ2-5, with D tentatively TRBD1 or TRBD2 (7 bases each). The CDR3 extends over 16 amino acids. CDR1 is SSHAT and CDR2 is FNYEAQ in the germline V gene (reference sequence). The CDR3 DNA reads as TGTGCTAGCAGCCCGCTAGGGGGCGGGGGAGGAGAGACCCAGTACTTC. This codes for CASSPLGGGGGETQYF.

This chain connects TRBV5-6 to TRBJ2-3; the match to TRBD2 covers 11 bases. After removal of 0 bases from V and 0 bases from J, the junction contained 3 bases not matched to a gene. Germline-derived CDR1 and CDR2 are SGHDT and YYEEEE. This CDR3 comprises 17 residues. CDR3 sequence (DNA): TGTGCCAGCAGCTTGGAACTAGCGGGGGCCAGCACAGATACGCAGTATTTT. Amino acids: CASSLELAGASTDTQYF.

The chain recombines TRBV5-3 with TRBJ2-7; D is ambiguous. TRBV5-3 is an ORF for which the function is uncertain. Trimming took 8 bases from V and 0 from J, leaving 9 bases between them. The CDR3 runs 12 residues. The CDR3 DNA reads TGTGCCAGCAGCCTGGCCTCCTACGAGCAGTACTTC. Protein sequence: CASSLASYEQYF.

This rearrangement joins TRBV7-8 to TRBJ2-7, with a weak D call TRBD1 (6 bases). The V gene lost 1 base and the J gene lost 2 bases, with 15 bases spanning the gap. The CDR3 consists of 16 residues. In germline, CDR1 is SGHVS, CDR2 FQNEAQ. The CDR3 sequence is CASSLVVGALPYEQYF. The CDR3 region has the DNA TGTGCCAGCAGCTTAGTGGTGGGGGCTCTCCCCTACGAGCAGTACTTC. Supplemented by reference TRBV7-8 and TRBJ2-7, the full variable domain reads GAGVSQSPRYKVAKRGQDVALRCDPISGHVSLFWYQQALGQGPEFLTYFQNEAQLDKSGLPSDRFFAERPEGSVSTLKIQRTQQEDSAVYLCASSLVVGALPYEQYFGPGTRLTVT.

The chain uses TRBV9 and TRBJ1-1; D is undetermined. This CDR3 is built from 15 residues. CDR1 is SGDLS, CDR2 YYNGEE, per germline. The germline V and J ends were trimmed by 4 bases and 0 bases, with 13 bases remaining between them. CDR3 coding DNA: TGTGCCAGCAGCACTTATGATAGGATGAACACTGAAGCTTTCTTT. Its translation is CASSTYDRMNTEAFF. The complete variable domain, with remaining parts taken from reference TRBV9 and TRBJ1-1, reads DSGVTQTPKHLITATGQRVTLRCSPRSGDLSVYWYQQSLDQGLQFLIQYYNGEERAKGNILERFSAQQFPDLHSELNLSSLELGDSALYFCASSTYDRMNTEAFFGQGTRLTVV.

This clone was found once. The V and J genes are TRBV6-1 and TRBJ2-5; 9 bases line up with TRBD1. Per the germline V gene, CDR1 is MNHNS and CDR2 is SASEGT. V lost 3 bases to trimming and J lost 4 bases; unmatched junction nucleotides: 6. This CDR3 comprises 15 residues. The CDR3 DNA is TGTGCCAGCAGTGATGGACAGGGGACGGGAGAGACCCAGTACTTC. As protein: CASSDGQGTGETQYF.

This chain connects TRBV12-5 to TRBJ2-1; D tentatively reads TRBD1 or TRBD2 (5 bases each). Trimming removed 5 bases at V and 2 bases at J, with 13 bases between. This CDR3 comprises 15 residues. Germline V gene lookup returns CDR1 LGHNT and CDR2 FRNRAP. The CDR3, as DNA: TGTGCTAGTGGTGGGGACCTCACTCCCTACAATGAGCAGTTCTTC. Protein sequence: CASGGDLTPYNEQFF.

The chain joins TRBV2 to TRBJ1-5, with D uncertain. The CDR3 sequence is 12 residues long. The V and J ends lost 0 bases and 6 bases respectively, with 3 bases between them. Germline loops: CDR1 SNHLY, CDR2 FYNNEI. CDR3 DNA sequence: TGTGCCAGCAGTGAAGCCTTTCAGCCCCAGCATTTT. Translation: CASSEAFQPQHF.

Only one count was recorded for this clone. This chain links TRBV19 with TRBJ1-5; 8 nucleotides agree with TRBD1. After removal of 4 bases from V and 2 bases from J, the junction contained 10 bases not matched to a gene. The CDR3 is 17 amino acids. Germline-derived CDR1 and CDR2 are LNHDA and SQIVND (reference sequence). CDR3 protein: CASSRVSLGQGNQPQHF. In nucleotides, the CDR3 is TGTGCCAGTAGTAGGGTATCGTTGGGACAGGGCAATCAGCCCCAGCATTTT.

This chain uses TRBV7-9 with TRBJ2-1; 9 bases agree with TRBD2. Trimming cost V 1 base and J 9 bases; bases outside gene matches: 7. The germline CDR1 and CDR2 sequences are SEHNR and FQNEAQ (reference sequence). The CDR3 consists of 15 residues. Here the CDR3 DNA reads TGTGCCAGCAGCTTAGTTGCGGGGGGGCCCGGTGAGCAGTTCTTC. Translating it yields CASSLVAGGPGEQFF. Full variable domain (missing parts from reference TRBV7-9 and TRBJ2-1): DTGVSQNPRHKITKRGQNVTFRCDPISEHNRLYWYRQTLGQGPEFLTYFQNEAQLEKSRLLSDRFSAERPKGSFSTLEIQRTEQGDSAMYLCASSLVAGGPGEQFFGPGTRLTVL.

The count of this clone is one. This sequence joins TRBV5-1 and TRBJ2-7, with 9 bases aligning to TRBD1. The CDR3 runs 14 residues. Germline trimming cut 7 bases from V and 4 bases from J; bases unmatched to any gene: 9. Germline CDR1 SGHRS, CDR2 YFSETQ. Here the CDR3 DNA reads TGCGCCAGCTGCCGGGACAGGGCCGTTTACGAGCAGTACTTC. As protein: CASCRDRAVYEQYF.

The chain employs TRBV9 and TRBJ2-1, with D tentatively TRBD2 (7 bases). This CDR3 has 16 residues. V lost 0 bases and J lost 2, with 12 bases in between. Germline values: CDR1 SGDLS, CDR2 YYNGEE. The CDR3 loop is CASSVGGGGPYNEQFF. CDR3 bases: TGTGCCAGCAGCGTAGGGGGCGGGGGCCCCTACAATGAGCAGTTCTTC.